This TCR beta chain was recorded in a study of T-cell memory formation after mild COVID-19 (dated by TCRdb to the early 2020s). Background for the entire study: TCR sequence clusters from the two donors were largely donor specific. Longitudinal TCRalpha and TCRbeta repertoire sequencing tracked T-cell clones expanding and contracting after mild COVID-19 in two donors. Two young, previously healthy adult volunteers made up the cohort, one male and one female. Paper-wide results and their limitations: Only a couple of mild cases were covered by the study, and larger cohorts that include severe cases with pre-infection samples were considered necessary. Whether the second-wave clones peaking on day 37 were SARS-CoV-2 specific was not confirmed. Clones that contracted from day 15 to 85 showed balanced CD4/CD8 phenotypes, whereas a second wave of clones that expanded from day 15 to 37 leaned towards CD4+. Some responding clones were detected in pre-infection memory, which suggested that pre-existing cross-reactive memory T cells had joined the SARS-CoV-2 response. Contracting CD4+ clones were located mainly in the CM and EM memory subsets, whereas CD8+ clones were found to be enriched in EMRA.

PBMCs were isolated by Ficoll-Paque density gradient centrifugation. For CDR1 and CDR2, the germline V gene lists MNHEY and SVGEGT. The CDR3 holds 11 amino acids from the cysteine to the phenylalanine. Solely the CDR3 DNA is kept, with 33 bases framed from the first base. Deletion took 2 bases off V and 6 bases off J, with a span of 4 bases between the germline ends. This clonotype was observed a single time. The specificity of this receptor is unknown. Per-nucleotide qualities are absent, and no much larger clonotype sits a single base away. Support from one read is weak. Sequencing was performed on an Illumina NovaSeq 6000. cDNA libraries for TCRalpha and TCRbeta were prepared by 5'RACE using constant-segment primers, with sample barcodes and unique molecular identifiers added. Trizol reagent was used to extract RNA from every sample. Libraries were amplified in two PCR steps, with a second sample barcode and Illumina TruSeq adapters added in the second step. The libraries were sequenced on an Illumina NovaSeq using 2 x 150 bp paired-end reads. The paper's data handling went like this. Demultiplexing of reads and collapsing into UMI-guided consensus sequences were performed with migec v1.2.7. Using mixcr v2.1.11, UMI consensuses were aligned to TRA and TRB V and J templates and then assembled into clonotypes. Expanded or contracted clonotypes were those called significant by both edgeR and NoisET, with noise models trained on biological replicates. For edgeR calls, the thresholds were a false discovery rate-adjusted p below 0.01 and a log2 fold-change of 1. As an exploratory analysis of dynamics, max-normalized trajectories of the 1000 most abundant clonotypes were examined with PCA combined with hierarchical clustering. Separately sequenced CD4+ and CD8+ repertoires were used to assign the CD4 or CD8 phenotype of responding clones. TCRdb reprocessing: public reads trimmed at Q25 with fastp, clones called with MiXCR, in-frame beta chains kept. Here each entry gathers all rows of one CDR3 protein and keeps the most common genes and DNA. TCRdb, not the original authors, processed these V and J calls. The sample yields 50,000 to 70,000 distinct CDR3 sequences; over 9% were counted once. The leading ten clones occupy approximately 26% of the sample.

Sequenced input: PBMCs or a T cell subset sorted from them (not recorded which). The rearranged chain carries TRBV6-2 or TRBV6-3 and TRBJ2-5; no D gene is confidently identified. The receptor comes from a man between 18 and 35 years old who had mild COVID-19 (a few samples of this study predate the infection). The sample titles of this study are shuffled in the database, so cell type and time point are left out; the donor was told from shared clones. The DNA sequence follows: TGTGCCAGCAGTTACGGCAAGACCCAGTACTTC. Translated, this is CASSYGKTQYF.